This is a list of T cell receptor beta chains from one sample in a study of T-cell memory formation after mild COVID-19. TCRdb recomputed calls from the 5' RACE reads with MiXCR, one row per CDR3 protein. The table includes 400,000 or so distinct CDR3 sequences, about 20% detected once. Sequenced material: PBMCs or a T cell subset sorted from them (not recorded which). These receptor sequences come from an adult woman who had mild COVID-19 (a few samples of this study predate the infection). Cell type and time point are not known. Each CDR3 is given with its conserved first and last residue. A D gene is named only where the DNA matches it firmly. Size values are once, few and many counts, or a class for expanded clones, and some rows have none.

J gene,clone size,D gene,V gene,CDR3 protein,CDR3 DNA
TRBJ1-1,few,-,TRBV2,CASRPLDTPNTEAFF,TGTGCCAGCAGGCCCTTGGACACCCCGAACACTGAAGCTTTCTTT
TRBJ2-5,-,TRBD2,TRBV5-1,CASTGGGGPFQETQYF,TGCGCCAGCACGGGTGGCGGGGGGCCATTCCAAGAGACCCAGTACTTC
TRBJ2-2,-,TRBD2,TRBV6-2/TRBV6-3,CASSYPAGGPDRELFF,TGTGCCAGCAGTTACCCAGCGGGAGGGCCGGATAGGGAGCTGTTTTTT
TRBJ2-3,-,-,TRBV5-1,CASSFQGSADTQYF,TGCGCCAGCAGCTTCCAGGGCAGTGCAGATACGCAGTATTTT
TRBJ2-3,few,TRBD2,TRBV20-1,CSASILSGRGSTDTQYF,TGCAGTGCTAGTATTCTTAGCGGGAGGGGAAGCACAGATACGCAGTATTTT
TRBJ1-1,few,-,TRBV20-1,CSARQGGDTEAFF,TGCAGTGCTAGACAGGGAGGGGACACTGAAGCTTTCTTT
TRBJ2-7,-,-,TRBV29-1,CSVAVLGNLLRGGQYF,TGCAGCGTTGCCGTGCTGGGGAATCTCCTCCGGGGCGGGCAGTACTTC
TRBJ1-5,few,TRBD1,TRBV24-1,CATSDGGQGTRQPQHF,TGTGCCACCAGTGACGGGGGACAGGGTACTCGTCAGCCCCAGCATTTT
TRBJ1-6,-,-,TRBV20-1,CSAREREWHSPLHF,TGCAGTGCTAGAGAACGGGAGTGGCATTCACCCCTCCACTTT
TRBJ2-7,-,TRBD1,TRBV12-3/TRBV12-4,CASSSHPGQGSHEQYF,TGTGCCAGCAGTTCACACCCGGGACAGGGTAGCCACGAGCAGTACTTC
TRBJ2-3,medium-sized,TRBD2,TRBV24-1,CATSDPRGYGDTQYF,TGTGCCACCAGTGATCCGCGGGGGTACGGAGATACGCAGTATTTT
TRBJ2-7,few,-,TRBV6-2/TRBV6-3,CASSSEDRRFYEQYF,TGTGCCAGCAGTTCCGAAGACAGGAGGTTCTACGAGCAGTACTTC
TRBJ2-3,many,TRBD1,TRBV15,CATSRAGQPTDTQYF,TGTGCCACCAGCAGAGCGGGACAGCCCACAGATACGCAGTATTTT
TRBJ2-5,few,TRBD1,TRBV12-3/TRBV12-4,CASNTGTGQETQYF,TGTGCCAGCAACACGGGGACAGGGCAAGAGACCCAGTACTTC
TRBJ2-2,-,-,TRBV24-1,CAASGTENTGELFF,TGTGCCGCCTCCGGGACGGAGAACACCGGGGAGCTGTTTTTT
TRBJ1-5,-,TRBD1,TRBV5-1,CASSLGDSLNQPQHF,TGCGCCAGCAGCTTGGGGGACAGCCTCAATCAGCCCCAGCATTTT
TRBJ2-5,few,-,TRBV24-1,CATSEGFETQYF,TGTGCCACCAGTGAGGGATTTGAGACCCAGTACTTC
TRBJ2-3,-,-,TRBV7-3,CASGPSGTDTQYF,TGTGCCAGCGGCCCCTCGGGGACAGATACGCAGTATTTT
TRBJ1-2,-,-,TRBV5-6,CASSLNRNYGYTF,TGTGCCAGCAGCTTGAACCGAAACTATGGCTACACCTTC
TRBJ2-3,few,-,TRBV7-3,CASSTPDPLAASTDTQYF,TGTGCCAGCAGCACGCCCGACCCTTTAGCCGCTAGCACAGATACGCAGTATTTT
TRBJ1-3,-,-,TRBV7-9,CASSPSPGRISGNTIYF,TGTGCCAGCAGCCCAAGCCCGGGACGGATCTCTGGAAACACCATATATTTT
TRBJ2-7,-,TRBD1,TRBV7-8,CASTTGQGPSYEQYF,TGTGCCAGCACCACGGGACAGGGTCCTTCCTACGAGCAGTACTTC
TRBJ2-7,few,TRBD1,TRBV10-3,CAIRGEGAIFYEQYF,TGTGCCATCAGGGGTGAGGGGGCTATTTTTTACGAGCAGTACTTC
TRBJ1-1,-,-,TRBV12-3/TRBV12-4,CASSLHRNTEAFF,TGTGCCAGCAGTTTACACAGGAACACTGAAGCTTTCTTT
TRBJ2-7,few,TRBD1,TRBV4-2,CASSQEGQGTTYEQYF,TGTGCCAGCAGCCAAGAGGGACAGGGGACCACCTACGAGCAGTACTTC
TRBJ2-7,few,TRBD2,TRBV6-2/TRBV6-3,CASSYSSTSGVEQYF,TGTGCCAGCAGTTACTCTTCTACTAGCGGGGTGGAGCAGTACTTC
TRBJ1-1,-,-,TRBV7-2,CASSQGSPNTEAFF,TGTGCCAGCAGCCAGGGCTCCCCGAACACTGAAGCTTTCTTT
TRBJ2-2,-,-,TRBV6-2/TRBV6-3,CASINRDPKNTGELFF,TGTGCCAGCATTAACCGGGACCCAAAGAACACCGGGGAGCTGTTTTTT
TRBJ2-2,few,-,TRBV6-4,CASSVTDGTGELFF,TGTGCCAGCAGTGTGACTGATGGCACCGGGGAGCTGTTTTTT
TRBJ2-7,few,-,TRBV5-1,CASSSGRGGYEQYF,TGCGCCAGCAGCTCAGGGCGGGGAGGCTACGAGCAGTACTTC
TRBJ1-1,few,TRBD1,TRBV7-9,CASSDSPRRQGATGMNTEAFF,TGTGCCAGCAGCGATTCCCCCCGCCGACAGGGGGCAACCGGAATGAACACTGAAGCTTTCTTT
TRBJ2-3,few,-,TRBV5-5,CASSPRTATTDTQYF,TGTGCCAGCAGCCCGAGGACAGCAACCACAGATACGCAGTATTTT
TRBJ1-5,-,-,TRBV5-5,CASSFHTASNQPQHF,TGTGCCAGCAGCTTCCATACAGCCAGCAATCAGCCCCAGCATTTT
TRBJ2-7,-,-,TRBV4-3,CASSQGFGGHYEQYF,TGCGCCAGCAGCCAAGGGTTCGGGGGCCACTACGAGCAGTACTTC
TRBJ1-2,-,-,TRBV3-1,CASSPIGGHHNYGYTF,TGTGCCAGCAGCCCGATCGGGGGTCACCATAACTATGGCTACACCTTC
TRBJ1-2,-,-,TRBV12-3/TRBV12-4,CASSSRGGAGYTF,TGTGCCAGCAGTTCCCGGGGAGGGGCGGGCTACACCTTC
TRBJ2-5,many,-,TRBV29-1,CSVESLETQYF,TGCAGCGTTGAATCCTTAGAGACCCAGTACTTC
TRBJ2-1,few,TRBD2,TRBV7-6,CASSLALSSGGSYNEQFF,TGTGCCAGCAGCTTAGCGCTTTCTAGCGGGGGCTCCTACAATGAGCAGTTCTTC
TRBJ2-3,-,TRBD2,TRBV27,CASSLTSGGFPSTDTQYF,TGTGCCAGCAGTCTTACTAGCGGGGGGTTCCCTAGCACAGATACGCAGTATTTT
TRBJ1-2,many,TRBD1,TRBV27,CASKQGSYGYTF,TGTGCCAGCAAACAGGGGTCCTATGGCTACACCTTC
TRBJ2-3,few,-,TRBV20-1,CSASRSGLLTSTDTQYF,TGCAGTGCTAGCCGGTCGGGCTTGTTAACTAGCACAGATACGCAGTATTTT
TRBJ2-1,-,-,TRBV9,CASSVGLGDEQFF,TGTGCCAGCAGCGTAGGTTTAGGTGATGAGCAGTTCTTC
TRBJ2-5,few,TRBD1,TRBV10-3,CAISEGTGPGETQYF,TGTGCCATCAGTGAGGGGACAGGGCCGGGGGAGACCCAGTACTTC
TRBJ2-2,-,-,TRBV4-2,CASRPPWGGELFF,TGTGCCAGCCGGCCCCCCTGGGGCGGGGAGCTGTTTTTT
TRBJ2-3,many,TRBD2,TRBV7-9,CASSLRRGGSGTDTQYF,TGTGCCAGCAGCTTAAGACGGGGCGGGAGCGGCACAGATACGCAGTATTTT
TRBJ1-2,-,-,TRBV20-1,CSASDYGYTF,TGCAGTGCTAGTGACTATGGCTACACCTTC
TRBJ2-3,few,-,TRBV7-9,CASSLSQLALGTDTQYF,TGTGCCAGCAGCTTATCCCAACTAGCCCTGGGGACAGATACGCAGTATTTT
TRBJ1-4,once,TRBD1,TRBV20-1,CSARDVGQGDEKLFF,TGCAGTGCTAGAGATGTGGGACAGGGGGACGAAAAACTGTTTTTT